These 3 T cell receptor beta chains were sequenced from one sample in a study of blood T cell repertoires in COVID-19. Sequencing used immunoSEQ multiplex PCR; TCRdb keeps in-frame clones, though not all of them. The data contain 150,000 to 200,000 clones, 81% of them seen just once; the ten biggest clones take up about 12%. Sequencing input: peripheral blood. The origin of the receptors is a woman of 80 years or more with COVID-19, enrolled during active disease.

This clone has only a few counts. CDR3 amino acids: CASSPTRDNEQFF. CDR3 coding DNA: TGTGCCAGCTCACCAACTAGAGACAATGAGCAGTTCTTC. This chain links TRBV18 with TRBJ2-1, with a tentative D call TRBD2 (5 bases). CDR3 length equals 13 residues. Trimming took 2 bases from V and 5 from J, leaving 7 bases between them. The germline CDR1 and CDR2 sequences are KGHSH and LQKENI.

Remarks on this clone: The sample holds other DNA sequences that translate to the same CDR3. CDR3 DNA: TGCGCCAGCAGTCTTCAGGGGGCATCTGAAAAACTGTTTTTT. Translation: CASSLQGASEKLFF. This sequence joins TRBV5-1 and TRBJ1-4; TRBD1 aligns across 8 bases. J lost 7 bases, V lost 5 bases, and 7 bases had no gene match. CDR1 and CDR2 (germline): SGHRS, YFSETQ. The CDR3 sequence is 14 residues long.

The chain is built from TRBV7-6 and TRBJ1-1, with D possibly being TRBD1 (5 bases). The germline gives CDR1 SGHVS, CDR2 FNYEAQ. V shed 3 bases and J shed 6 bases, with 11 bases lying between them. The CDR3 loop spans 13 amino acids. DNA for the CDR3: TGTGCCAGCAGCTTTTTAAGGGGATCTGAAGCTTTCTTT. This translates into CASSFLRGSEAFF.